This entry lists 18 T cell receptor beta chains sequenced from one sample in a study of blood T cells in healthy people across ages. Next came a second PCR, run for 7 to 11 cycles, which used a sample-barcoded 5' primer along with a J-beta primer mix. MiXCR, run by TCRdb on the 5' RACE reads, gives a single entry per CDR3 protein. The top ten clones hold under 35% of a sample with fewer than 800,000 distinct CDR3 sequences, more than 40% of them seen once. The sample comprised blood. The receptors here all came from a woman in her sixties in good health.

The CDR3 loop reads CATSRDRTAEKLFF. CDR3 DNA: TGTGCCACCAGCAGAGACCGGACAGCCGAAAAACTGTTTTTT. J is TRBJ1-4 and V is TRBV15, with a possible D match to TRBD1 (6 bases). From germline, CDR1 is LNHNV and CDR2 YYDKDF (reference sequence). The CDR3 sequence is 14 residues long. The V end lost 0 bases, the J end lost 8 bases, and 10 bases lay between the germline ends.

The rearrangement uses TRBV7-2 and TRBJ1-5; D gene ambiguous. The germline CDR1 and CDR2 sequences are SGHTA and FQGNSA. Trimming took 1 base from V and 6 from J, leaving 10 bases between them. The CDR3 runs 14 residues. This CDR3 is CASSLGSWVQPQHF. CDR3 nucleotide sequence: TGTGCCAGCAGCTTAGGCTCTTGGGTTCAGCCCCAGCATTTT.

The chain joins TRBV5-1 to TRBJ1-1; maybe TRBD1 (5 bases). The CDR3 totals 14 residues. Trimming removed 2 bases at V and 3 bases at J, with 11 bases between. The germline CDR1 and CDR2 sequences are SGHRS and YFSETQ. The CDR3 region has the DNA TGCGCCAGCAGCTTACTCGACAGCGACACTGAAGCTTTCTTT. This sequence encodes CASSLLDSDTEAFF.

This clonotype showed up just a few times. This chain uses TRBV6-2 or TRBV6-3 with TRBJ2-7; D is ambiguous. Trimming took 5 bases from V and 5 from J, leaving 13 bases between them. Germline CDR1 MNHEY, CDR2 SVGEGT. The CDR3 consists of 13 residues. CDR3 loop: CASSPASYDEQYF. Here the CDR3 DNA reads TGTGCCAGCAGTCCAGCTTCTTACGACGAGCAGTACTTC.

This clonotype was seen once. The chain combines TRBV10-3 with TRBJ2-1; 7 bases agree with TRBD2. The V gene end was trimmed by 11 bases and the J gene end by 1 base; junction bases not matched to a gene: 17. Germline lookup yields CDR1 ENHRY and CDR2 SYGVKD. This CDR3 comprises 17 residues. This chain's CDR3 is CALAASPSGESYNEQFF. The CDR3 nucleotides read TGTGCCCTTGCGGCCTCTCCTAGCGGAGAGTCCTACAATGAGCAGTTCTTC.

The chain has TRBV12-3 or TRBV12-4 and TRBJ2-2; the match to TRBD1 covers 7 bases. The V segment lost 6 bases and the J segment 9 bases; nucleotides outside the gene matches: 7. The CDR3 consists of 13 residues. CDR3 sequence reads: CASSLTQGRELFF. In DNA, the CDR3 is TGTGCCAGCAGCTTAACACAGGGGAGGGAGCTGTTTTTT.

The rearrangement joins TRBV5-1 to TRBJ2-6; D possibly corresponds to TRBD1 (5 bases). The CDR3 totals 16 residues. Germline loops: CDR1 SGHRS, CDR2 YFSETQ. Trimming cost V 5 bases and J 0 bases, with 12 bases left between them. The CDR3 sequence is CASSTGVSSGANVLTF. The CDR3 bases are TGCGCCAGCAGTACAGGTGTAAGCTCTGGGGCCAACGTCCTGACTTTC.

This clonotype was recorded only once. V and J are TRBV20-1 and TRBJ2-5, with 8 nucleotides matching TRBD2. The CDR3 is 13 amino acids. Germline V gives CDR1 DFQATT, CDR2 SNEGSKA (reference sequence). Trimming cost V 3 bases and J 7 bases; bases outside gene matches: 7. CDR3 sequence: CSARPGGLGTQYF. As DNA, the CDR3 is TGCAGTGCTAGGCCGGGGGGGTTGGGGACCCAGTACTTC.

The chain uses TRBV7-8 and TRBJ1-3; 7 nucleotides agree with TRBD1. The CDR3 runs to 18 residues. Germline CDR1 and CDR2: SGHVS and FQNEAQ. V gave up 1 base and J gave up 7 bases; unmatched junction bases: 16. The CDR3, as DNA: TGTGCCAGCAGCTTAGATTGGGCGAGACAGGGAAGAAGTAACACCATATATTTT. It encodes CASSLDWARQGRSNTIYF.

V and J are TRBV5-1 and TRBJ1-2; 9 bases agree with TRBD1. Germline assignment: CDR1 SGHRS and CDR2 YFSETQ. Trimming cost V 3 bases and J 3 bases; bases outside gene matches: 6. This CDR3 region has 15 residues. This chain's CDR3 is CASSSHRGQDYGYTF. The CDR3 DNA sequence: TGCGCCAGCAGCTCCCACAGGGGGCAGGACTATGGCTACACCTTC.

V gene TRBV30 combines with J gene TRBJ2-3; no firm D call. Germline V lookup: CDR1 GTSNPN, CDR2 SVGIG (reference sequence). Trimming removed 2 bases at V and 2 bases at J, with 8 bases between. The CDR3 runs to 13 residues. CDR3 in amino acids: CAWSSISTDTQYF. The CDR3 region has the DNA TGTGCCTGGAGTTCGATCTCCACAGATACGCAGTATTTT.

V and J are TRBV27 and TRBJ1-5, with D possibly being TRBD1 (5 bases). There are 14 residues in the CDR3. Trimming cost V 2 bases and J 4 bases, with 9 bases left between them. The germline V gene encodes CDR1 MNHEY and CDR2 SMNVEV (reference sequence). This chain's CDR3 is CASSLQAGNQPQHF. The CDR3 DNA sequence: TGTGCCAGCAGTTTACAGGCAGGGAATCAGCCCCAGCATTTT.

The chain uses TRBV29-1 and TRBJ2-3, with D maybe TRBD1 (5 bases). Germline CDR1 SQVTM, CDR2 ANQGSEA. The CDR3 extends over 13 amino acids. V lost 4 bases to trimming and J lost 2 bases, with 10 bases between them. CDR3 in DNA: TGCAGCGTTGGACAGATTATCACAGATACGCAGTATTTT. Protein product: CSVGQIITDTQYF.

This clonotype has more than one count but fewer than ten. The chain is built from TRBV18 and TRBJ2-5; D uncertain. The J call may be faulty, since TRBJ2-7 better matches the DNA end. Germline V CDR1 and CDR2: KGHSH, LQKENI. There are 13 residues in the CDR3. The CDR3 reads CASSPGVPGEQYF. The CDR3 nucleotides are TGTGCCAGCTCACCAGGGGTCCCGGGCGAGCAGTACTTC.

V is TRBV7-2 and J is TRBJ2-1, with D maybe TRBD2 (6 bases). V lost 3 bases and J 6 bases, leaving 9 bases between the germline ends. The germline gives CDR1 SGHTA, CDR2 FQGNSA. The CDR3 contains 13 residues. The CDR3 coding sequence is TGTGCCAGCAGCTTCGGGAGATCCAATGAGCAGTTCTTC. Amino acid sequence: CASSFGRSNEQFF. Full variable domain (missing parts from reference TRBV7-2 and TRBJ2-1): GAGVSQSPSNKVTEKGKDVELRCDPISGHTALYWYRQSLGQGLEFLIYFQGNSAPDKSGLPSDRFSAERTGGSVSTLTIQRTQQEDSAVYLCASSFGRSNEQFFGPGTRLTVL.

The J gene is TRBJ2-3, the V gene TRBV12-3 or TRBV12-4, with TRBD1 identical over 9 bases. The CDR3 contains 15 residues. V shed 8 bases and J 4 bases; nucleotides not matched to a gene: 10. CDR3 in amino acids: CASRRGTGIPDTQYF. In nucleotides, the CDR3 is TGTGCCAGCCGGCGGGGGACAGGGATACCAGATACGCAGTATTTT.

DNA of the CDR3: TGCAGCGTCCTGGACAGTTTTACGGTTTCCTACAATGAGCAGTTCTTC. Protein: CSVLDSFTVSYNEQFF. V and J are TRBV29-1 and TRBJ2-1, with D possibly matching TRBD1 (6 bases). V was cut by 6 bases and J by 1 base, with 19 bases left in between. This CDR3 comprises 16 residues. Germline CDR1 SQVTM, CDR2 ANQGSEA.

Only a few counts were recorded for this clonotype. The chain joins TRBV24-1 to TRBJ2-2; D is uncertain. The CDR3 consists of 14 residues. In germline, CDR1 is KGHDR, CDR2 SFDVKD. V was trimmed by 5 bases and J by 0 bases, leaving 6 bases between them. This chain's CDR3 is CATSGSPNTGELFF. CDR3 coding DNA: TGTGCCACCAGTGGTAGCCCGAACACCGGGGAGCTGTTTTTT.